This T cell receptor (beta chain) was documented in a study of cytomegalovirus exposure and HLA in healthy donors (dated by TCRdb to 2017 to 2019). Regarding the research as a whole: According to an earlier analysis of several hundred of the donors, some 180 million T cells yielded 95 million to 140 million unique TCR beta sequences and around 280 Gb of sequence data. A later genetic analysis took genome-wide SNP genotypes for about three fifths of the 666 donors and used that subset as a discovery cohort. Around 320 gigabases of sequencing data and 80 million or so unique TCR sequences were included in an early release covering about 700 HLA-typed donors. Because of strong linkage in the cohort, roughly five DR-DQ haplotypes were treated as single units for association and clustering. The T cell repertoires of 666 subjects were profiled by immunosequencing and related to cytomegalovirus serostatus. In addition to the first cohort of 650 to 800 subjects, a separate validation cohort of 100 to 150 different subjects was used. Of the 300 to 500 genotyped donors, roughly 80% were placed in the genetic ancestry cluster associated with self-reported Caucasian donors. Class I and class II HLA loci were covered by the typing at four-digit resolution. To decide whether each TCR beta V gene segment behaved as functional or pseudogenic, an earlier analysis of some 600 of the donors relied on high-throughput TCR beta sequencing. Alongside the repertoire data, information on donor age, sex, ethnicity and CMV serostatus was compiled. The aim of the study was to test whether cataloging public T cell receptors could identify signatures of past pathogen exposure. All discovery cohort repertoires had been generated using a single sequencing platform. High-throughput TCR immunosequencing, statistical association of individual TCRs with disease status, and machine learning were combined to predict cytomegalovirus infection status. A later analysis re-examined previously published TCR beta repertoires from 610 or so donors and added high-resolution HLA genotyping to investigate patterns of TCR occurrence. Rather than drawing on any new phenotypic data, the later analysis identified candidate immune exposures from TCR beta sequences and the way those sequences occurred across donors. Among about 360 genotyped donors of the cohort, an average of around 240,000 unique TCR beta nucleotide sequences were sequenced per donor, roughly 18% of them non-productive. Typing coverage varied by locus: roughly 629-630 donors for A, B, C, DRB1 and DQB1; roughly 510 for DQA1; 600 to 610 for DPA1; around 450 for DPB1. What the study reported, not specific to this receptor: In a later analysis, TCR association rates were found to vary across HLA loci, with the most associated TCRs seen for DRB1 alleles and the fewest for HLA-C alleles. Because counts were too low, about 15 rarely observed V segments, including chromosome 9 orphons, were left out of the earlier analysis of 500 to 750 of the donors. A further reported finding was that TCR beta sequences accurately predicted the HLA-A and HLA-B alleles for most subjects in the first cohort. Roughly uniform sequencing depth across donors was assumed in presence/absence analyses, although this assumption may not hold. According to the authors, the approach could potentially be generalized to other disease states and immunological phenotypes. In vitro tests confirmed that a few of the cytomegalovirus-associated TCR beta chains recognize cytomegalovirus antigens. Compared with equally common non-associated chains, HLA-associated TCR beta chains in a later analysis were more clonally expanded and had lower generation probabilities. In a later analysis, several top co-occurrence clusters were reported to appear linked to parvovirus B19, influenza, CMV and Epstein-Barr virus. While some public TCRs were present in many individuals, most TCR sequences turned up only very rarely across donors. Because HLA typing was missing for some donors at each locus, association tests included only the typed subset. According to a later genetic analysis, donors in an Asian-associated ancestry cluster had fewer N-insertions in productive TCRs than the approximately 650-donor mean. The cohort was sequenced for TCR beta chains only, and without alpha or paired-chain data the features that could be detected were limited. Linkage disequilibrium might explain the correlated functional status among segregating V segments, but an unknown experimental factor could not be excluded. Strong co-occurrence of HLA alleles, especially DR and DQ, made assigning TCR associations to individual alleles difficult. An earlier analysis of several hundred of the donors showed that most TCR beta V segments appeared in productive rearrangements either about 87% or about 30% of the time, which broadly matched IMGT annotations. A later genetic analysis associated a missense DCLRE1C variant with V-gene and J-gene trimming of TCR beta chains, and an independent cohort replicated the association. The 87-base-pair reads could not distinguish some IMGT-functional V segments, including TRBV6-2 and TRBV6-3, so those segments were excluded. The sequencing pipeline was judged likely to have produced a cluster of highly shared sequence variants as a technical artifact. CMV serostatus was the only immune exposure information available for the cohort. A total of 150 to 200 TCR beta chains were listed by the study as associated with cytomegalovirus. In both the original and validation cohorts, the classifier was reported to diagnose cytomegalovirus status with high specificity and sensitivity. A later analysis associated around 16,000 TCR beta sequences with specific HLA alleles at a false discovery rate of 0.05. According to a later analysis, most CMV-associated TCR beta chains appeared to be HLA-restricted, and the HLA associations seemed to be driven largely by CMV exposure.

The receptor library was made with the immunoSEQ multiplex PCR assay. For the multiplex PCR, a mixture combining 60 forward primers for TCR Vbeta segments and 13 reverse primers for TCR Jbeta segments was used. The CDR3 region of rearranged TCR beta genes was amplified from genomic DNA with a multiplex PCR assay. The Illumina HiSeq System was used to sequence the amplified TCR beta libraries as 87-base-pair reads. From the authors' description of their analysis: A later analysis counted approximately 76 million unique TCR beta chains across the 700 or so repertoires, and some 12 million of these chains were shared by at least two donors. A nearest-neighbor algorithm error-corrected the raw reads and collapsed the reads into unique sequences, merging closely related sequences to remove PCR and sequencing errors. CDR3 sequences were aligned to IMGT reference sequences to assign V, D and J gene segments. For a sequence to be retained, at least a six-nucleotide match to both a V gene segment and a J gene segment was required. Rearrangements were called productive when the CDR3 lacked stop codons and stayed in frame with V and J; all others were non-productive. CDR3 was defined according to IMGT convention as the region running from the second conserved V-encoded cysteine to the conserved J-encoded phenylalanine. Sequences without an unambiguous match to a single V gene segment were excluded from the earlier analysis of approximately 560 of the donors. In an earlier analysis of about 590 of the donors, a V segment was called functional when productive rearrangements were above 56.7%, and segregating when the standard deviation between donors exceeded 5%. A statistical classification framework was built for diagnosing cytomegalovirus status from the catalog of TCR beta chain sequences. V and J gene assignment, in a later analysis, came from comparing TCR nucleotide sequences with IMGT/GENE-DB human TR gene sequences. Using the TCRdist pipeline, a later analysis assigned CDR3 sequences along with most-parsimonious VDJ recombination scenarios. In a later analysis, each TCR beta chain was defined by its CDR3 amino acid sequence together with its V-gene family, and reads lacking a unique V-gene family were excluded. In a later analysis, a few hundred highly shared, low-generation-probability nucleotide sequences were removed to address suspected cross-contamination and a sequencing artifact. For each public chain, a later analysis derived a clonal expansion index from normalized ranks of inferred template counts within each repertoire. In a later analysis, generation probabilities were computed using a VDJ recombination model fitted to out-of-frame rearrangements, and the results were checked against IGoR. In a later analysis, TCR-TCR, TCR-HLA and TCR-CMV co-occurrence was scored with hypergeometric tests, and a repertoire-size bias correction was applied to TCR pairs. False discovery rates were estimated in a later analysis by permuting HLA or CMV assignments 20 times. A later analysis grouped co-occurring TCRs with DBSCAN, adding TCRdist sequence similarity when clustering within HLA-allele-positive subsets. For co-occurrence clustering, repertoires with fewer than 30,000 or more than 120,000 public chains were excluded, along with roughly five repertoires with anomalous nucleotide sharing. Held by TCRdb, this immuneACCESS table contains in-frame sequences only and omits some clones. Under half of the omission traces to an unresolved V gene where checked; the cause of the rest is unknown. From that table come the V and J calls and clone size; the DNA was used to work out D and trimming. The table for this sample lists about 120,000 clones; approximately 78% of them were counted only once. 2.5% to 3.5% of the sample comes from the top ten.

The cohort comprised around 690 healthy bone marrow donors. At the time of sampling, every cohort member was nominally healthy, though immune exposures that went unrecorded were likely present. The donor tested CMV seropositive, placing the donor among the 250 to 300 seropositive members of the cohort. A peripheral blood sample was collected from each donor, and TCR beta sequencing was performed on peripheral blood mononuclear cells. Genomic DNA was extracted from the blood cell samples with the Qiagen DNeasy Blood Extraction Kit. With respect to this clone: The antigen it binds to is not known. Base-call qualities are not available, and no considerably larger clone is one nucleotide away.

At the junction V is shortened by 6 bases and J by 8 bases, with 10 bases in between. The CDR3 goes from the cysteine to the phenylalanine over 12 residues. Just CDR3 DNA is preserved here, 36 bases in frame from base 1. The germline V gene sets CDR1 to SNHLY and CDR2 to FYNNEI. The V gene is TRBV2 and the J gene is TRBJ1-4, with a tentative D gene TRBD1 over 6 matching bases. Sequenced input: PBMCs. The sequence was obtained from a woman between 25 and 40 years old in good health and CMV-seropositive. The nucleotide sequence reads as follows: TGTGCCAGCAGGCAGACAGGCGAAAAACTGTTTTTT. This encodes CASRQTGEKLFF.